The source of this T cell receptor beta chain is a study of cytomegalovirus exposure and HLA in healthy donors. Study conclusions and caveats: Looking again later, the authors saw that most CMV-associated TCR beta chains seemed HLA-restricted. Analysis was carried out at a later point, and it linked a missense DCLRE1C variant to TCR beta V- and J-gene trimming.

Germline assignment: CDR1 SEHNR and CDR2 FQNEAQ (reference sequence). This CDR3 has 13 amino acids. Comment on this clone: Its cognate antigen is unknown.

PCR amplification relied on 60 Vbeta primers (plus 13 Jbeta primers). Clones were sequenced by immunoSEQ multiplex PCR, and TCRdb holds only the in-frame ones, with some missing. The sample records over 45,000 clones, approximately 80% being singletons. This sequence was found in a female donor in good health and CMV-seronegative. The specimen was PBMCs. This rearrangement joins TRBV7-9 to TRBJ2-5; D is possibly TRBD2 (5 bases). The DNA end favors TRBJ2-7, so the J call may be wrong. The CDR3 loop is CASSSSPGYEQYF. The CDR3 nucleotides are TGTGCCAGCAGCTCCAGTCCGGGGTACGAGCAGTACTTC.